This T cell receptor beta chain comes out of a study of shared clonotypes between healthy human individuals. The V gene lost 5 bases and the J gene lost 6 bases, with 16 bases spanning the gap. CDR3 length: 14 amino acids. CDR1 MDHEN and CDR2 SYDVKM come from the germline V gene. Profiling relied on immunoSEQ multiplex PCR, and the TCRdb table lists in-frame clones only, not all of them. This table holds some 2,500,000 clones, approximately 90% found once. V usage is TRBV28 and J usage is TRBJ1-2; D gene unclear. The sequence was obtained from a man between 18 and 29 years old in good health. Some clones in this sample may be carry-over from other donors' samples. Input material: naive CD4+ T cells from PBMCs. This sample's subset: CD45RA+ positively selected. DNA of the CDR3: TGTGCCAGCAGTAGGCCCCCGTTTGAGGATGGCTACACCTTC. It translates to CASSRPPFEDGYTF.